These 27 T cell receptor beta chains were all obtained from the same sample, sequenced in a study of T-cell memory formation after mild COVID-19. Via MiXCR, TCRdb re-called the 5' RACE reads, giving one row per CDR3 protein. The sample contains fewer than 600,000 distinct CDR3 sequences, about 20% of which appear only once. Material for sequencing was PBMCs or a T cell subset sorted from them (not recorded which). These receptors were taken from an adult woman who had mild COVID-19 (a few samples of this study predate the infection). Cell type and time point are not known.

J is TRBJ2-3 and V is TRBV7-2; 11 nucleotides match TRBD2. The V and J ends lost 3 bases and 0 bases, in that order; junction bases with no gene match: 2. The germline V gene encodes CDR1 SGHTA and CDR2 FQGNSA. The CDR3 runs 16 residues. The CDR3 nucleotides read TGTGCCAGCAGCTTTAGCGGGAGGGTCAGCACAGATACGCAGTATTTT. This sequence encodes CASSFSGRVSTDTQYF.

This clonotype was counted only a few times. The chain combines TRBV9 with TRBJ1-1; possibly TRBD1 for D (6 bases). The CDR3 extends over 15 amino acids. The V end was cut by 6 bases, the J end by 0 bases, with 15 bases between. Germline V gives CDR1 SGDLS, CDR2 YYNGEE. The CDR3 DNA is TGTGCCAGCACCCGGGCGGACAGAGTGAACACTGAAGCTTTCTTT. Its protein product is CASTRADRVNTEAFF.

This clonotype came up a few times. The chain links TRBV12-3 or TRBV12-4 to TRBJ1-1, with D uncertain. V lost 7 bases and J 0 bases, leaving 15 bases between the germline ends. The CDR3 runs to 15 residues. CDR3 nucleotides: TGTGCCAGCACTCTACGACGAATCATGAACACTGAAGCTTTCTTT. Translated: CASTLRRIMNTEAFF.

There are a few counts of this clonotype. The chain combines TRBV11-2 with TRBJ1-3; D is uncertain. CDR1 and CDR2 (germline): SGHAT, FQNNGV. This CDR3 comprises 14 residues. Trimming shortened V by 3 bases and J by 8 bases, and 14 bases separated the two germline ends. DNA for the CDR3: TGTGCCAGCAGCTTCGAGGCGATGGCTGACACCATATATTTT. Its translation: CASSFEAMADTIYF. Full variable domain (outside the CDR3, taken from reference TRBV11-2 and TRBJ1-3): EAGVAQSPRYKIIEKRQSVAFWCNPISGHATLYWYQQILGQGPKLLIQFQNNGVVDDSQLPKDRFSAERLKGVDSTLKIQPAKLEDSAVYLCASSFEAMADTIYFGEGSWLTVV.

This clonotype has a handful of counts. The chain uses TRBV24-1 and TRBJ2-3, with D perhaps matching TRBD1 or TRBD2 (5 bases each). Trimming took off 4 bases at V and 5 bases at J, with 12 bases between the two ends. Looked up from germline, CDR1 is KGHDR and CDR2 is SFDVKD. The CDR3 totals 14 residues. The CDR3 region has the DNA TGTGCCACCAGTGAGGGGACCACTCAAGATACGCAGTATTTT. The encoded protein is CATSEGTTQDTQYF.

The gene calls are TRBV20-1 and TRBJ1-2, with a weak D call TRBD1 (5 bases). Trimming cost V 1 base and J 2 bases, with 8 bases left between them. Germline V gene data show CDR1 as DFQATT and CDR2 as SNEGSKA (reference sequence). CDR3 length equals 13 residues. The CDR3 DNA is TGCAGTGCTAGAGCTCAGGGAAACTATGGCTACACCTTC. Its protein product is CSARAQGNYGYTF.

V usage is TRBV5-1 and J usage is TRBJ1-3, with 7 positions matching TRBD1. In germline, CDR1 is SGHRS, CDR2 YFSETQ. After removal of 2 bases from V and 4 bases from J, the junction contained 9 bases not matched to a gene. This CDR3 is 16 amino acids long. The DNA for the CDR3 is TGCGCCAGCAGCTTTGAGGGGACAGTTATGGGAAACACCATATATTTT. Its protein is CASSFEGTVMGNTIYF.

This clonotype was seen ten or more times. This rearrangement joins TRBV11-2 to TRBJ1-1; 7 positions match TRBD1. CDR3 length equals 21 residues. Germline lookup yields CDR1 SGHAT and CDR2 FQNNGV. V was pared by 4 bases and J by 9 bases, with 32 bases of the junction left unmatched. CDR3 coding DNA: TGTGCCAGCAGCTCCCACAAACAGGGGTTCAAAACTGGGGGCCCACCTGGGAAAGCTTTCTTT. It encodes CASSSHKQGFKTGGPPGKAFF.

In this sample, this clonotype turned up a few times. This rearrangement joins TRBV24-1 to TRBJ2-7, with TRBD2 as a possible D gene (6 bases). The CDR3 runs to 14 residues. V lost 10 bases and J lost 6, with 21 bases in between. Germline V gene sequence: CDR1 KGHDR, CDR2 SFDVKD. CDR3 sequence: CATAGSRLPTEQYF. CDR3 bases: TGTGCCACAGCGGGTTCCCGCCTCCCGACCGAGCAGTACTTC.

This clonotype was picked up a small number of times. The junction does not match germline at one end; this may be a read error. The chain carries TRBV7-2 and TRBJ2-1; D is perhaps TRBD1 (5 bases). There are 11 residues in the CDR3. CDR1 and CDR2 from the germline V gene are SGHTA and FQGNSA. The CDR3 sequence: CASGAYNEQFF. DNA of the CDR3: TGTGCCAGCGGGGCCTATAATGAGCAGTTCTTC. The full variable domain, rest sourced from reference TRBV7-2 and TRBJ2-1, is GAGVSQSPSNKVTEKGKDVELRCDPISGHTALYWYRQSLGQGLEFLIYFQGNSAPDKSGLPSDRFSAERTGGSVSTLTIQRTQQEDSAVYLCASGAYNEQFFGPGTRLTVL.

This clonotype was counted only a few times. The chain carries TRBV4-3 and TRBJ2-5, with 10 positions matching TRBD1. The CDR3 has 18 residues. With V trimmed by 3 bases and J by 2 bases, 12 bases remained unmatched. Germline V gives CDR1 LGHNA, CDR2 YSLEER. The CDR3 loop is CASSHVLTGGGRQETQYF. The CDR3 coding sequence is TGCGCCAGCAGCCACGTATTGACAGGGGGCGGTCGGCAAGAGACCCAGTACTTC.

A few counts support this clonotype. The chain couples TRBV20-1 to TRBJ1-5; TRBD1 is a possible D gene (6 bases). The CDR3 covers 15 residues. Germline V gene sequence: CDR1 DFQATT, CDR2 SNEGSKA (reference sequence). The germline V and J ends were trimmed by 3 bases and 1 base, with 13 bases remaining between them. As DNA, the CDR3 is TGCAGTGCTAGTAGGGGGTTGGGCAGCAATCAGCCCCAGCATTTT. It specifies CSASRGLGSNQPQHF.

The chain links TRBV2 to TRBJ1-1, with TRBD1 matching 7 bases. Trimming cost V 6 bases and J 3 bases; bases outside gene matches: 4. This CDR3 is built from 13 residues. Germline V lookup: CDR1 SNHLY, CDR2 FYNNEI. For the CDR3, the DNA is TGTGCCAGCAGAGGGGGCAGGGACACTGAAGCTTTCTTT. As protein: CASRGGRDTEAFF.

This clonotype was seen ten or more times. The chain employs TRBV11-2 and TRBJ2-7; 7 bases agree with TRBD1. Germline V gives CDR1 SGHAT, CDR2 FQNNGV. CDR3 size: 13 residues. V lost 5 bases, J lost 6 bases, and 7 bases stayed unmatched. The CDR3 nucleotides are TGTGCCAGCAGCGTGGACAGGCGGGCCGAGCAGTACTTC. Its protein is CASSVDRRAEQYF. Full variable domain (missing parts from reference TRBV11-2 and TRBJ2-7): EAGVAQSPRYKIIEKRQSVAFWCNPISGHATLYWYQQILGQGPKLLIQFQNNGVVDDSQLPKDRFSAERLKGVDSTLKIQPAKLEDSAVYLCASSVDRRAEQYFGPGTRLTVT.

The chain recombines TRBV5-1 with TRBJ2-2; 9 positions match TRBD1. With V trimmed by 3 bases and J by 5 bases, 8 bases remained unmatched. The length of the CDR3 is 16 residues. CDR1 is SGHRS, CDR2 YFSETQ, per germline. The CDR3 region has the DNA TGCGCCAGCAGCTATGGACAGGGGCCTGGGACCGGGGAGCTGTTTTTT. Translating gives CASSYGQGPGTGELFF.

The chain uses TRBV30 and TRBJ1-2; D perhaps matches TRBD1 (5 bases). V lost 4 bases and J 1 base, leaving 10 bases between the germline ends. Germline lookup yields CDR1 GTSNPN and CDR2 SVGIG (reference sequence). This CDR3 region has 13 residues. CDR3 sequence (DNA): TGTGCCTGGATCAAACAGGTTAACTATGGCTACACCTTC. Translation gives CAWIKQVNYGYTF. The full variable domain, rest sourced from reference TRBV30 and TRBJ1-2, is SQTIHQWPATLVQPVGSPLSLECTVEGTSNPNLYWYRQAAGRGLQLLFYSVGIGQISSEVPQNLSASRPQDRQFILSSKKLLLSDSGFYLCAWIKQVNYGYTFGSGTRLTVV.

In DNA form, the CDR3 reads TGTGCCAGCAGTTTGACAGGGTGGGGCAATCAGCCCCAGCATTTT. Its translation is CASSLTGWGNQPQHF. This chain joins TRBV12-3 or TRBV12-4 and TRBJ1-5; 7 bases fit TRBD1. This CDR3 is built from 15 residues. Trimming removed 3 bases from V and 2 bases from J; junction bases left unmatched: 4.

V is TRBV9 and J is TRBJ2-1, with D unclear. Germline loops: CDR1 SGDLS, CDR2 YYNGEE. This CDR3 contains 12 residues. V lost 4 bases to trimming and J lost 8 bases, with 10 bases between them. DNA of the CDR3: TGTGCCAGCAGCCCAGAGGAAGATGAGCAGTTCTTC. It encodes CASSPEEDEQFF.

This clonotype was seen once. The rearrangement joins TRBV19 to TRBJ2-1, with 9 bases identical to TRBD2. After removal of 3 bases from V and 5 bases from J, the junction contained 11 bases not matched to a gene. CDR1 and CDR2 from the germline V gene are LNHDA and SQIVND (reference sequence). The CDR3 loop spans 17 amino acids. The CDR3 DNA is TGTGCCAGTAGTATTATTCAGCGACTAGCGGAAAACAATGAGCAGTTCTTC. Its protein is CASSIIQRLAENNEQFF.

The V and J genes are TRBV20-1 and TRBJ2-7; D might be TRBD2 (6 bases). This CDR3 has 16 residues. The V end was cut by 0 bases, the J end by 2 bases, with 17 bases between. The germline V gene encodes CDR1 DFQATT and CDR2 SNEGSKA (reference sequence). The CDR3 here is CSAREPTAGRTYEQYF. The CDR3 bases are TGCAGTGCTAGAGAACCTACTGCGGGACGCACCTACGAGCAGTACTTC.

This clonotype was picked up a small number of times. The chain is built from TRBV12-3 or TRBV12-4 and TRBJ2-3; TRBD2 matches at 8 bases. V trimming: 2 bases; J trimming: 0 bases; junction bases outside the gene matches: 4. The CDR3 covers 16 residues. The CDR3: CASSLWASGSTDTQYF. CDR3 coding DNA: TGTGCCAGCAGTTTATGGGCTAGCGGGAGCACAGATACGCAGTATTTT.

This clonotype was counted a few times. The rearrangement links TRBV7-9 to TRBJ1-1; TRBD1 matches 9 bases. There are 15 residues in the CDR3. The V gene end was trimmed by 8 bases and the J gene end by 1 base; junction bases not matched to a gene: 8. CDR1 and CDR2 from the germline V gene are SEHNR and FQNEAQ (reference sequence). The CDR3 here is CASLTGGARNTEAFF. CDR3 DNA: TGTGCCAGCTTAACAGGGGGCGCGAGGAACACTGAAGCTTTCTTT.

This clonotype has just a few counts. J is TRBJ2-5 and V is TRBV5-1; the D is unclear. There are 15 residues in the CDR3. The germline V gene has CDR1 SGHRS and CDR2 YFSETQ. Trimming pared 0 bases from V and 4 bases from J, leaving 13 bases between. The CDR3, as DNA: TGCGCCAGCAGCTTGGAGGGATTAAGGCGAGAGACCCAGTACTTC. It yields the protein CASSLEGLRRETQYF.

This clonotype occurred many times. The CDR3 nucleotides read TGTGCCAGCAGCCCGACAGGGAACACCGGGGAGCTGTTTTTT. Its translation is CASSPTGNTGELFF. The chain combines TRBV7-7 with TRBJ2-2, with D possibly being TRBD1 (6 bases). Germline lookup yields CDR1 SSHAT and CDR2 FNYEAQ (reference sequence). Trimming pared 5 bases from V and 1 base from J, leaving 8 bases between. The CDR3 is 14 residues long.

The V gene is TRBV7-9, the J gene TRBJ1-3; possible D gene TRBD1, 6 bases. V lost 7 bases and J lost 2, with 12 bases in between. This CDR3 is 14 amino acids long. Germline lookup yields CDR1 SEHNR and CDR2 FQNEAQ (reference sequence). This chain's CDR3 is CASTRGYTGNTIYF. Here the CDR3 DNA reads TGTGCCAGCACCAGGGGCTACACTGGAAACACCATATATTTT.

This chain links TRBV7-3 with TRBJ2-2; TRBD1 matches at 7 bases. The CDR3 consists of 15 residues. Germline V gives CDR1 SGHTA, CDR2 FQGTGA. The V segment lost 5 bases and the J segment 3 bases; nucleotides outside the gene matches: 6. The CDR3 sequence: CASSLGTADTGELFF. The CDR3 DNA reads TGTGCCAGCAGCCTAGGGACAGCCGACACCGGGGAGCTGTTTTTT.

This clonotype showed up just a few times. The chain uses TRBV29-1 and TRBJ2-3, with D unresolved. The CDR3 consists of 14 residues. Germline CDR1 is SQVTM and CDR2 is ANQGSEA. Deletions cut 0 bases from V and 0 bases from J, with 7 bases between. The CDR3 DNA follows: TGCAGCGTTGAAGATCTGGGCAGCACAGATACGCAGTATTTT. Its protein is CSVEDLGSTDTQYF.